These 21 T cell receptor beta chains came from one sample sequenced in a study of blood T cell repertoires in COVID-19. Using immunoSEQ multiplex PCR, the repertoire was profiled, and TCRdb retains in-frame clones only, with some absent. The table shows some 44,000 clones, with approximately 90% occurring only once. Input material: peripheral blood. Every receptor here comes from a human donor in a cohort sampled during active COVID-19.

This chain joins TRBV4-3 and TRBJ1-4; tentatively, D is TRBD1 (5 bases). Between the trimmed V and J ends, which lost 0 bases and 0 bases, there was a span of 11 bases. This CDR3 is 17 amino acids long. CDR1 and CDR2 (germline): LGHNA, YSLEER. In DNA form, the CDR3 reads TGCGCCAGCAGCCAAGATGGTCGGGGGGCAACTAATGAAAAACTGTTTTTT. Protein: CASSQDGRGATNEKLFF.

The chain couples TRBV4-3 to TRBJ2-6; weak D call: TRBD1 (6 bases). The CDR3 consists of 22 residues. With 0 bases removed from V and 0 bases from J, the gap between germline ends came to 24 bases. Germline V lookup: CDR1 LGHNA, CDR2 YSLEER. As DNA, the CDR3 is TGCGCCAGCAGCCAAGATAGGGTGCGCTCTCGGGACATTAACTCTGGGGCCAACGTCCTGACTTTC. This encodes CASSQDRVRSRDINSGANVLTF.

CDR3: CASSPGGPGGLISPLHF. The CDR3 DNA sequence: TGTGCCAGCAGCCCTGGGGGTCCAGGGGGCCTCATATCACCCCTCCACTTT. The rearrangement uses TRBV5-4 and TRBJ1-6; 8 bases are a match to TRBD1. In germline, CDR1 is SGHNT, CDR2 YYREEE (reference sequence). The CDR3 is 17 residues long. V lost 4 bases and J lost 10; bases outside the gene matches: 16.

The rearrangement links TRBV21-1 to TRBJ2-7; the DNA was not compared with TRBD1, the D call given in the table. TRBV21-1 is a known pseudogene. The CDR3 totals 14 residues. The DNA of the CDR3 is TGTGCCAGCAGCAGGGGGACACCCCCCTACGAGCAGTACTTC. The encoded protein is CASSRGTPPYEQYF.

This clone was picked up a small number of times. The chain is built from TRBV5-1 and TRBJ2-7, with a possible D match to TRBD1 (5 bases). This CDR3 contains 14 residues. Trimming took off 4 bases at V and 2 bases at J, with 13 bases between the two ends. Germline V lookup: CDR1 SGHRS, CDR2 YFSETQ. CDR3 DNA: TGCGCCAGCAGCCAATCAGGGTTGGCCTACGAGCAGTACTTC. Protein product: CASSQSGLAYEQYF.

The rearrangement links TRBV19 to TRBJ1-5; TRBD1 agrees at 9 bases. The length of the CDR3 is 15 residues. The germline CDR1 and CDR2 sequences are LNHDA and SQIVND (reference sequence). J was trimmed by 8 bases and V by 2 bases; bases with no gene match: 7. The CDR3 bases are TGTGCCAGTAGTATAAAACAGGGGGCTGCAGAGCCCCAGCATTTT. Its translation: CASSIKQGAAEPQHF.

The V call is TRBV7-9, the J call TRBJ2-2, with 11 bases fitting TRBD2. V was pared by 5 bases and J by 4 bases, with 9 bases of the junction left unmatched. This CDR3 spans 17 amino acids. The germline CDR1 and CDR2 sequences are SEHNR and FQNEAQ (reference sequence). The CDR3 sequence is CASSRRSGGEITGELFF. CDR3 in DNA: TGTGCCAGCAGCCGACGTAGCGGGGGGGAAATCACCGGGGAGCTGTTTTTT.

The rearrangement uses TRBV7-9 and TRBJ1-6, with D possibly being TRBD1 (5 bases). The CDR3 extends over 15 amino acids. Germline V lookup: CDR1 SEHNR, CDR2 FQNEAQ (reference sequence). V lost 3 bases, J lost 7 bases, and 13 bases lay in between. Here the CDR3 reads CASSFRGGVNSPLHF. CDR3 nucleotides: TGTGCCAGCAGCTTTCGGGGGGGAGTCAATTCACCCCTCCACTTT.

The chain couples TRBV28 to TRBJ2-3, with a possible D match to TRBD1 (5 bases). The ends were cut back, 2 bases at V and 0 bases at J, with 12 bases in the middle. Germline-derived CDR1 and CDR2 are MDHEN and SYDVKM. This CDR3 is 16 amino acids long. CDR3 loop: CASSLRGYSSTDTQYF. CDR3 in DNA: TGTGCCAGCAGTTTAAGGGGATATTCTAGCACAGATACGCAGTATTTT. The full variable domain, its missing parts supplied by reference TRBV28 and TRBJ2-3, is DVKVTQSSRYLVKRTGEKVFLECVQDMDHENMFWYRQDPGLGLRLIYFSYDVKMKEKGDIPEGYSVSREKKERFSLILESASTNQTSMYLCASSLRGYSSTDTQYFGPGTRLTVL.

The chain couples TRBV6-5 to TRBJ2-7, with TRBD2 as a possible D gene (6 bases). CDR3 length: 15 residues. Looked up from germline, CDR1 is MNHEY and CDR2 is SVGAGI. With 7 bases removed from V and 2 bases from J, the gap between germline ends came to 18 bases. Here the CDR3 DNA reads TGTGCCAGCACTATCCTTTGGGGGGTTACCTACGAGCAGTACTTC. Translated, it gives CASTILWGVTYEQYF.

V and J are TRBV5-6 and TRBJ1-1; D might be TRBD1 (5 bases). The CDR3 sequence is 15 residues long. V was trimmed by 0 bases and J by 2 bases, leaving 11 bases between them. Germline-derived CDR1 and CDR2 are SGHDT and YYEEEE. This CDR3 is CASSLGPGSNTEAFF. The DNA for the CDR3 is TGTGCCAGCAGCTTGGGGCCAGGGTCAAACACTGAAGCTTTCTTT.

The J gene is TRBJ1-2, the V gene TRBV24-1; 7 bases match TRBD1. CDR1 is KGHDR and CDR2 is SFDVKD in the germline V gene. CDR3 size: 13 residues. J gave up 7 bases and V 2 bases, and 3 bases lay outside the gene matches. The CDR3 DNA reads TGTGCCACCAGTGATTCACGGACAGGTGGCTACACCTTC. Encoded protein: CATSDSRTGGYTF.

The rearrangement joins TRBV5-1 to TRBJ1-3; 7 nucleotides agree with TRBD1. CDR3 size: 14 residues. Per the germline V gene, CDR1 is SGHRS and CDR2 is YFSETQ. V dropped 0 bases and J dropped 5; count of bases not matched to a gene: 2. This CDR3 is CASSLEGGRNTIYF. For the CDR3, the DNA is TGCGCCAGCAGCTTGGAAGGGGGCCGAAACACCATATATTTT.

This clone turned up a few times. The genes are TRBV6-6 and TRBJ1-5; 7 bases fit TRBD1. The J segment lost 1 base and the V segment lost 5 bases, leaving 11 bases of the junction unmatched. The CDR3 has 17 amino acids. CDR1 is MNHNY and CDR2 is SVGAGI in the germline V gene (reference sequence). CDR3 nucleotides: TGTGCCAGCAGTCCGCGACAGGGTGGGATGAGCAATCAGCCCCAGCATTTT. This codes for CASSPRQGGMSNQPQHF.

The rearrangement links TRBV6-1 to TRBJ2-7; tentatively, D is TRBD1 (5 bases). From germline, CDR1 is MNHNS and CDR2 SASEGT. Trimming took off 1 base at V and 8 bases at J, with 9 bases between the two ends. The CDR3 length is 12 residues. The CDR3 loop reads CASSEGGVQQYF. The CDR3, as DNA: TGTGCCAGCAGTGAAGGGGGCGTACAGCAGTACTTC.

The genes are TRBV10-2 and TRBJ2-7; 11 nucleotides match TRBD2. V trimming: 7 bases; J trimming: 6 bases; junction bases outside the gene matches: 8. The CDR3 is made up of 14 amino acids. Germline lookup yields CDR1 WSHSY and CDR2 SAAADI. The CDR3 region is CASTKTSGIREQYF. CDR3 in DNA: TGCGCCAGCACCAAGACTAGCGGGATCCGCGAGCAGTACTTC.

The gene calls are TRBV5-1 and TRBJ2-3, with 9 bases that match TRBD2. Germline values: CDR1 SGHRS, CDR2 YFSETQ. V was clipped by 3 bases and J by 6 bases; unmatched bases: 17. This CDR3 has 18 amino acids. Here the CDR3 reads CASSYLGAISGRGDTQYF. The DNA of the CDR3 is TGCGCCAGCAGCTACCTGGGAGCTATTAGCGGGAGAGGGGATACGCAGTATTTT.

This chain joins TRBV5-1 and TRBJ1-4, with D unresolved. This CDR3 contains 14 residues. V was shortened by 0 bases and J by 5 bases, with 8 bases between the two germline ends. Germline V CDR1 and CDR2: SGHRS, YFSETQ. The CDR3 DNA follows: TGCGCCAGCAGCTTGGATGGCATAAATGAAAAACTGTTTTTT. It codes for CASSLDGINEKLFF.

The chain is built from TRBV7-2 and TRBJ2-2; D uncertain. V lost 0 bases and J lost 7, with 6 bases in between. Germline-derived CDR1 and CDR2 are SGHTA and FQGNSA. The CDR3 loop spans 13 amino acids. The CDR3 loop is CASSLAHGGELFF. The DNA of the CDR3 is TGTGCCAGCAGCTTAGCGCACGGCGGGGAGCTGTTTTTT.

The gene calls are TRBV4-3 and TRBJ1-2; a weak D match, TRBD1 (5 bases). V was clipped by 0 bases and J by 4 bases, with 15 bases between them. Germline CDR1 LGHNA, CDR2 YSLEER. The CDR3 spans 16 residues. The CDR3 loop reads CASSQDFTDGGYGYTF. CDR3 DNA: TGCGCCAGCAGCCAAGATTTTACGGACGGGGGCTATGGCTACACCTTC.

J is TRBJ2-3 and V is TRBV27; D might be TRBD2 (6 bases). The CDR3 loop spans 14 amino acids. The V end lost 2 bases, the J end lost 5 bases, and 11 bases lay between the germline ends. Germline assignment: CDR1 MNHEY and CDR2 SMNVEV (reference sequence). CDR3 nucleotides: TGTGCCAGCAGTTTAAGGAGGGATGGAGATACGCAGTATTTT. This encodes CASSLRRDGDTQYF.